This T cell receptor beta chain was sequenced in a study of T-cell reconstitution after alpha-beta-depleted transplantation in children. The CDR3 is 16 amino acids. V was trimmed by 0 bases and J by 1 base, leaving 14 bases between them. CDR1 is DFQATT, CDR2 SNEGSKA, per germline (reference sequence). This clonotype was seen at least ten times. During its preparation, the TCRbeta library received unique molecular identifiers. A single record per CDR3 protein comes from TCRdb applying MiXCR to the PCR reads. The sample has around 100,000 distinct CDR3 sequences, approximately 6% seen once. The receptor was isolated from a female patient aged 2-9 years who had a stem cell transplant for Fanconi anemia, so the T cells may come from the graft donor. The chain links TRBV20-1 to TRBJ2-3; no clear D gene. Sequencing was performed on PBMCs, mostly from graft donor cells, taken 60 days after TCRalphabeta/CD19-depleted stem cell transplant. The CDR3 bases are TGCAGTGCTAGAGATCTCCTGAAGGGCGGCACAGATACGCAGTATTTT. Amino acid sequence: CSARDLLKGGTDTQYF.